This TCR beta chain appears in the sequencing data of a study of blood T cell repertoires in COVID-19. Sequencing was performed with immunoSEQ multiplex PCR; in TCRdb, only in-frame clones are kept and a portion is missing. Of about 70,000 clones in the sample, 70% to 75% were seen once. V lost 4 bases and J lost 4; bases outside the gene matches: 11. Germline values: CDR1 SGHAT, CDR2 FQNNGV. The CDR3 covers 17 residues. This clone was seen repeatedly, ten times or more. The chain combines TRBV11-2 with TRBJ2-5, with TRBD2 matching 11 bases. Sequencing was performed on peripheral blood. This clonotype was sampled from a man aged 65-85 years with acute or convalescent COVID-19. CDR3 in amino acids: CASSSSEVAGGGETQYF. CDR3 sequence (DNA): TGTGCCAGCAGCTCGTCCGAGGTAGCGGGAGGGGGAGAGACCCAGTACTTC.